Each of the 27 T cell receptor beta chains below was sequenced from the same sample in a study of shared clonotypes between healthy human individuals. The data were produced by immunoSEQ multiplex PCR, yet TCRdb's version contains in-frame clones alone and is incomplete. The sample records about 2.4 million clones, approximately 90% being singletons. Sequencing used naive CD4+ T cells sorted from blood. Subset here: CD45RA+ positively selected. Receptors originate from a man aged 18-30 years in good health.

V and J are TRBV12-1 and TRBJ2-7; the D call TRBD2 from the table was never checked on the DNA. TRBV12-1 is a documented pseudogene. The CDR3 is 16 amino acids. CDR3 residues: CASSPRGDGSSYEQYF. CDR3 coding DNA: TGTGCCAGCAGTCCAAGAGGTGACGGGAGCTCCTACGAGCAGTACTTC.

Note on this clone: Other nucleotide sequences in the sample specify the same CDR3. This chain joins TRBV5-4 and TRBJ2-5; TRBD1 aligns across 9 bases. J gave up 2 bases and V 0 bases, and 2 bases lay outside the gene matches. The CDR3 runs 15 residues. Germline V gives CDR1 SGHNT, CDR2 YYREEE (reference sequence). In nucleotides, the CDR3 is TGTGCCAGCAGCTTGGGACAGGGGGTTCAAGAGACCCAGTACTTC. Protein sequence: CASSLGQGVQETQYF.

The CDR3 loop reads CASSQEAATYEQYF. CDR3 sequence (DNA): TGCGCCAGCAGCCAAGAGGCCGCCACCTACGAGCAGTACTTC. V gene TRBV4-3 combines with J gene TRBJ2-7; D is unresolved. Germline V CDR1 and CDR2: LGHNA, YSLEER. This CDR3 is built from 14 residues. V was trimmed by 0 bases and J by 2 bases, leaving 8 bases between them.

The chain carries TRBV19 and TRBJ1-5; D might be TRBD1 (6 bases). The CDR3 has 15 amino acids. Germline V gives CDR1 LNHDA, CDR2 SQIVND (reference sequence). Trimming took 8 bases from V and 3 from J, leaving 17 bases between them. This chain's CDR3 is CASAGGGLDNQPQHF. In nucleotides, the CDR3 is TGTGCCAGTGCTGGGGGCGGCTTAGACAATCAGCCCCAGCATTTT.

This chain uses TRBV7-2 with TRBJ1-5; D is possibly TRBD1 (6 bases). CDR3 length equals 15 residues. V lost 1 base to trimming and J lost 3 bases, with 10 bases between them. From germline, CDR1 is SGHTA and CDR2 FQGNSA. CDR3 loop: CASSLGQVPNQPQHF. CDR3 nucleotide sequence: TGTGCCAGCAGCTTAGGACAGGTCCCCAATCAGCCCCAGCATTTT.

This clone was detected a few times. The V and J genes are TRBV5-5 and TRBJ1-2; unclear D gene. V was trimmed by 0 bases and J by 3 bases, leaving 0 bases between them. The CDR3 has 11 amino acids. Germline V CDR1 and CDR2: SGHKS, YYEKEE (reference sequence). CDR3 in DNA: TGTGCCAGCAGCTTGGACTATGGCTACACCTTC. Translation: CASSLDYGYTF.

The CDR3 bases are TGCGCCAGCAGTCCGCCCGGGGGCGTGAACACTGAAGCTTTCTTT. Its protein product is CASSPPGGVNTEAFF. The chain combines TRBV10-2 with TRBJ1-1, with D possibly matching TRBD1 (6 bases). This CDR3 is built from 15 residues. From germline, CDR1 is WSHSY and CDR2 SAAADI. V lost 5 bases and J 0 bases, leaving 13 bases between the germline ends.

CDR3 sequence (DNA): TGTGCCTGGACCCCTAGAGCAGGTCGCCTTAGTGACTCTGGAAACACCATATATTTT. Residues: CAWTPRAGRLSDSGNTIYF. The chain carries TRBV30 and TRBJ1-3, with no clear D. V shed 4 bases and J shed 0 bases, with 25 bases lying between them. The CDR3 has 19 residues. From germline, CDR1 is GTSNPN and CDR2 SVGIG (reference sequence). Full variable domain (remainder filled in from reference TRBV30 and TRBJ1-3): SQTIHQWPATLVQPVGSPLSLECTVEGTSNPNLYWYRQAAGRGLQLLFYSVGIGQISSEVPQNLSASRPQDRQFILSSKKLLLSDSGFYLCAWTPRAGRLSDSGNTIYFGEGSWLTVV.

The gene calls are TRBV9 and TRBJ2-1, with 9 bases lining up with TRBD2. From germline, CDR1 is SGDLS and CDR2 YYNGEE. The J segment lost 5 bases and the V segment lost 4 bases, leaving 10 bases of the junction unmatched. This CDR3 region has 16 residues. The CDR3 loop reads CASSPGGASGNNEQFF. Here the CDR3 DNA reads TGTGCCAGCAGCCCAGGGGGGGCTAGCGGGAACAATGAGCAGTTCTTC.

The chain is built from TRBV5-1 and TRBJ2-4; possibly TRBD1 for D (6 bases). V dropped 2 bases and J dropped 8 bases, with 20 bases sitting between them. The CDR3 sequence is 16 residues long. Germline CDR1 SGHRS, CDR2 YFSETQ. CDR3 coding DNA: TGCGCCAGCAGCTTCACATCCAGCACAGGGTTGGACATTCAGTACTTC. It is translated as CASSFTSSTGLDIQYF. The complete variable domain, with remaining parts taken from reference TRBV5-1 and TRBJ2-4, reads KAGVTQTPRYLIKTRGQQVTLSCSPISGHRSVSWYQQTPGQGLQFLFEYFSETQRNKGNFPGRFSGRQFSNSRSEMNVSTLELGDSALYLCASSFTSSTGLDIQYFGAGTRLSVL.

This chain uses TRBV7-8 with TRBJ2-6; D is possibly TRBD1 (6 bases). This CDR3 has 15 amino acids. Trimming removed 4 bases from V and 2 bases from J, with 9 bases in between. CDR1 is SGHVS, CDR2 FQNEAQ, per germline. The CDR3 coding sequence is TGTGCCAGCAGCTCAACAGGGACTGGGGCCAACGTCCTGACTTTC. Amino acids: CASSSTGTGANVLTF. Filled out from reference TRBV7-8 and TRBJ2-6, the complete variable domain reads GAGVSQSPRYKVAKRGQDVALRCDPISGHVSLFWYQQALGQGPEFLTYFQNEAQLDKSGLPSDRFFAERPEGSVSTLKIQRTQQEDSAVYLCASSSTGTGANVLTFGAGSRLTVL.

V and J are TRBV30 and TRBJ1-6; D gene unclear. Germline loops: CDR1 GTSNPN, CDR2 SVGIG (reference sequence). The V end was cut by 5 bases, the J end by 7 bases, with 12 bases between. The CDR3 extends over 13 amino acids. The CDR3 here is CAWATDGNSPLHF. In DNA, the CDR3 is TGTGCCTGGGCGACGGACGGCAATTCACCCCTCCACTTT. Complete variable domain (other parts from reference TRBV30 and TRBJ1-6): SQTIHQWPATLVQPVGSPLSLECTVEGTSNPNLYWYRQAAGRGLQLLFYSVGIGQISSEVPQNLSASRPQDRQFILSSKKLLLSDSGFYLCAWATDGNSPLHFGNGTRLTVT.

The J gene is TRBJ2-7, the V gene TRBV5-5; D perhaps matches TRBD2 (5 bases). The CDR3 loop spans 12 amino acids. Germline values: CDR1 SGHKS, CDR2 YYEKEE (reference sequence). The V gene lost 0 bases and the J gene lost 6 bases, with 7 bases spanning the gap. The CDR3 nucleotides read TGTGCCAGCAGCTTGGAAACTAGCGAGCAGTACTTC. The encoded protein is CASSLETSEQYF.

The chain uses TRBV6-5 and TRBJ2-7, with a possible D match to TRBD1 (5 bases). Germline CDR1 reads MNHEY; CDR2 reads SVGAGI. Trimming took 2 bases from V and 6 from J, leaving 11 bases between them. CDR3 size: 13 residues. CDR3 protein: CASSYLQQAEQYF. CDR3 DNA sequence: TGTGCCAGCAGTTACCTACAACAGGCCGAGCAGTACTTC.

The chain links TRBV19 to TRBJ2-5; D is unclear. The CDR3 spans 14 residues. V lost 2 bases and J 1 base, leaving 8 bases between the germline ends. Germline CDR1 is LNHDA and CDR2 is SQIVND (reference sequence). The CDR3 sequence: CASSIRQFQETQYF. The CDR3 nucleotides are TGTGCCAGTAGTATACGGCAGTTCCAAGAGACCCAGTACTTC.

The V gene is TRBV10-3, the J gene TRBJ2-3, with 12 bases aligning to TRBD2. The CDR3 contains 15 residues. Germline CDR1 ENHRY, CDR2 SYGVKD. V was pared by 4 bases and J by 6 bases, with 5 bases of the junction left unmatched. DNA for the CDR3: TGTGCCATCAGTGGACTAGCGGGAGATGGGGATACGCAGTATTTT. Amino acid sequence: CAISGLAGDGDTQYF.

This chain connects TRBV6-6 to TRBJ1-3; D gene uncertain. The CDR3 is made up of 15 amino acids. The germline V gene has CDR1 MNHNY and CDR2 SVGAGI (reference sequence). Trimming cost V 7 bases and J 0 bases, with 13 bases left between them. As DNA, the CDR3 is TGTGCCAGCACCGTAAACAGCGCCTCTGGAAACACCATATATTTT. Amino acids: CASTVNSASGNTIYF.

For the CDR3, the DNA is TGCGCCAGCAGCCCAGCCGGGACAGGGAACAATGAGCAGTTCTTC. Its protein is CASSPAGTGNNEQFF. This chain connects TRBV5-1 to TRBJ2-1, with TRBD1 matching 9 bases. CDR3 length equals 15 residues. The germline CDR1 and CDR2 sequences are SGHRS and YFSETQ. Germline trimming cut 4 bases from V and 5 bases from J; bases unmatched to any gene: 7.

About this clone itself: The identical CDR3 is also encoded by other nucleotide sequences in the sample. The chain carries TRBV11-3 and TRBJ2-3, with 9 bases identical to TRBD1. CDR1 and CDR2 (germline): SGHNT, YENEEA. Trimming took 4 bases from V and 4 from J; bases not matched to a gene: 3. The CDR3 is 14 amino acids. CDR3 loop: CASSSGQGSDTQYF. CDR3 bases: TGTGCCAGCAGCTCCGGACAGGGGTCAGATACGCAGTATTTT.

This chain uses TRBV28 with TRBJ2-1; the D gene is possibly TRBD2 (6 bases). The CDR3 is 14 amino acids. Per germline, CDR1 MDHEN and CDR2 SYDVKM. V shed 5 bases and J shed 7 bases, with 15 bases lying between them. DNA of the CDR3: TGTGCCAGCAGTCCTATACTCCGGGGGAATGAGCAGTTCTTC. Its protein product is CASSPILRGNEQFF.

DNA of the CDR3: TGTGCCAGCAGCATACAGGGACTCGGCGAGCAGTACTTC. Residues: CASSIQGLGEQYF. The chain carries TRBV7-2 and TRBJ2-7, with D perhaps assigned TRBD1 or TRBD2 (6 bases each). The CDR3 covers 13 residues. CDR1 and CDR2 (germline): SGHTA, FQGNSA. With 5 bases removed from V and 6 bases from J, the gap between germline ends came to 14 bases.

The rearrangement links TRBV11-2 to TRBJ2-3; D is unclear. V was pared by 5 bases and J by 0 bases, with 9 bases between. Looked up from germline, CDR1 is SGHAT and CDR2 is FQNNGV. The CDR3 runs 14 residues. The CDR3 reads CASSLGFSTDTQYF. Here the CDR3 DNA reads TGTGCCAGCAGCCTCGGATTTAGCACAGATACGCAGTATTTT.

This chain uses TRBV5-1 with TRBJ2-5; D is unclear. Deletions cut 4 bases from V and 5 bases from J, with 12 bases between. Germline values: CDR1 SGHRS, CDR2 YFSETQ. This CDR3 is 13 amino acids long. The CDR3 DNA is TGCGCCAGCAGCGCGTCTCCTGGGGAGACCCAGTACTTC. Translating it yields CASSASPGETQYF.

This rearrangement joins TRBV4-1 to TRBJ2-6; D is unresolved. CDR1 MGHRA and CDR2 YSYEKL come from the germline V gene. The CDR3 has 19 amino acids. The germline V and J ends were trimmed by 0 bases and 0 bases, with 15 bases remaining between them. CDR3 loop: CASSQDWQETFSGANVLTF. Here the CDR3 DNA reads TGCGCCAGCAGCCAAGATTGGCAGGAGACTTTCTCTGGGGCCAACGTCCTGACTTTC.

This clone was counted ten times or more. The chain is built from TRBV5-1 and TRBJ2-1, with D perhaps matching TRBD2 (6 bases). Germline V gene data show CDR1 as SGHRS and CDR2 as YFSETQ. The CDR3 has 12 amino acids. The V end was cut by 4 bases, the J end by 7 bases, with 9 bases between. For the CDR3, the DNA is TGCGCCAGCAGCCGGCTAGCGAATGAGCAGTTCTTC. Its translation is CASSRLANEQFF.

This chain links TRBV7-3 with TRBJ2-1; TRBD2 is a possible D gene (7 bases). The CDR3 length is 16 residues. CDR1 SGHTA and CDR2 FQGTGA come from the germline V gene. V was clipped by 4 bases and J by 0 bases, with 13 bases between them. The DNA of the CDR3 is TGTGCCAGCAGCTCTTTGGGGGGGCTCTCCTACAATGAGCAGTTCTTC. Amino acids: CASSSLGGLSYNEQFF.

Only one count was recorded for this clone. The V and J genes are TRBV9 and TRBJ2-7; TRBD2 aligns across 11 bases. This CDR3 contains 19 residues. V dropped 4 bases and J dropped 2; count of bases not matched to a gene: 17. CDR1 is SGDLS, CDR2 YYNGEE, per germline. The CDR3 loop is CASSQLAGGPEIPTYEQYF. CDR3 nucleotide sequence: TGTGCCAGCAGCCAATTAGCGGGAGGGCCAGAGATCCCCACCTACGAGCAGTACTTC.